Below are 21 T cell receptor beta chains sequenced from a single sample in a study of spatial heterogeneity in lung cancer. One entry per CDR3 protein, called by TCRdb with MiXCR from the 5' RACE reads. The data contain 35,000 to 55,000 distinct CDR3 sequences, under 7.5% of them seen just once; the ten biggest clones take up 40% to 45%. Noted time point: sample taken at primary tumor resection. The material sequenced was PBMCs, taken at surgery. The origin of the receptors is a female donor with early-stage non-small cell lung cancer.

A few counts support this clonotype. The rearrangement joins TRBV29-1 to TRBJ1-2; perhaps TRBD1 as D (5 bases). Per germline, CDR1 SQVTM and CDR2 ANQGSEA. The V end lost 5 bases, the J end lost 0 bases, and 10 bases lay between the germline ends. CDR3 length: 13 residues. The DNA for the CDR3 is TGCAGCGTTCAACCGGGGCCTAACTATGGCTACACCTTC. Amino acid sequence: CSVQPGPNYGYTF.

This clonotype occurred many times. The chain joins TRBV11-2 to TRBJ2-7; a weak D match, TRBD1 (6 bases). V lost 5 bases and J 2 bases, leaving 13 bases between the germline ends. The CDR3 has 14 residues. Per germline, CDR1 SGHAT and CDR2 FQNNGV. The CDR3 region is CASSEDRFAYEQYF. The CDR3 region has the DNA TGTGCCAGCAGCGAAGACAGGTTTGCCTACGAGCAGTACTTC.

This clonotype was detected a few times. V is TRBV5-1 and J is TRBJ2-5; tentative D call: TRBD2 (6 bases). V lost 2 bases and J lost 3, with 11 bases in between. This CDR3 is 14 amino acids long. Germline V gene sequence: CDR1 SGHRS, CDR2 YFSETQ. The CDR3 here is CASSLGAGKETQYF. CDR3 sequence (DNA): TGCGCCAGCAGCTTAGGGGCGGGAAAAGAGACCCAGTACTTC.

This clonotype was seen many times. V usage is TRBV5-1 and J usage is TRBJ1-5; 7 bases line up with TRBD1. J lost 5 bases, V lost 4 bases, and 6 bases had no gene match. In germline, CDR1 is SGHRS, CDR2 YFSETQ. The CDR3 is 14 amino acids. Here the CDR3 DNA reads TGCGCCAGCAGCACGACAGGGTCTCATCAGCCCCAGCATTTT. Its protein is CASSTTGSHQPQHF.

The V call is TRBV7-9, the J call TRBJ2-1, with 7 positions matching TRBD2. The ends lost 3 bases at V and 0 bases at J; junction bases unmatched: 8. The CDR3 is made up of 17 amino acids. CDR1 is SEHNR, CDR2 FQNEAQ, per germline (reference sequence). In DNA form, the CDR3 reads TGTGCCAGCAGCTTCGAGACTAGCAGCGGCTCCTACAATGAGCAGTTCTTC. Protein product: CASSFETSSGSYNEQFF. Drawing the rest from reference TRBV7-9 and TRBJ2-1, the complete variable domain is DTGVSQNPRHKITKRGQNVTFRCDPISEHNRLYWYRQTLGQGPEFLTYFQNEAQLEKSRLLSDRFSAERPKGSFSTLEIQRTEQGDSAMYLCASSFETSSGSYNEQFFGPGTRLTVL.

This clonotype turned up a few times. The CDR3 bases are TGCGCCAGCAGCTTGGACGGATTCCAAGAGACCCAGTACTTC. Its protein product is CASSLDGFQETQYF. The V and J genes are TRBV5-1 and TRBJ2-5; D ambiguous. Trimming pared 0 bases from V and 1 base from J, leaving 7 bases between. From germline, CDR1 is SGHRS and CDR2 YFSETQ. This CDR3 has 14 residues.

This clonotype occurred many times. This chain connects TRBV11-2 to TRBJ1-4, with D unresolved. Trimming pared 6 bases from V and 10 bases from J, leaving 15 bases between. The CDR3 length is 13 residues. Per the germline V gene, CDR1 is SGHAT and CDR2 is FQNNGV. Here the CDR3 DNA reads TGTGCCAGCAGGCAAACCTCTGGGTTAAAACTGTTTTTT. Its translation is CASRQTSGLKLFF.

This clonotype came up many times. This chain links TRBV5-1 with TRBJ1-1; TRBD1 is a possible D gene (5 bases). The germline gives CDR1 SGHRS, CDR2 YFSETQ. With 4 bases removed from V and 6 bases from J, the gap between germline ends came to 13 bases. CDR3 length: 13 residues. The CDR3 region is CASSVGTGAEAFF. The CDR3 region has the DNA TGCGCCAGCAGCGTGGGAACGGGGGCTGAAGCTTTCTTT.

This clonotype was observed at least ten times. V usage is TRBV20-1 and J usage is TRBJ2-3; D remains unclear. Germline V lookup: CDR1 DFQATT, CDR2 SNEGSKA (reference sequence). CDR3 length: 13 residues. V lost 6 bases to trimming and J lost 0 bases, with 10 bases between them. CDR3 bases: TGCAGTGCCACCCGGATTAGCACAGATACGCAGTATTTT. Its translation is CSATRISTDTQYF.

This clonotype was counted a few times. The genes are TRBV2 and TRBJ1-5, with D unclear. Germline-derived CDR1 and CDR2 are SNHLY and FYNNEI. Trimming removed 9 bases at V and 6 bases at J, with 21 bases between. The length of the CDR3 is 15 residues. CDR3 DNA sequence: TGTGCCAGTGGGAGAGAAGGGAGGGAGGCTCAGCCCCAGCATTTT. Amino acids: CASGREGREAQPQHF.

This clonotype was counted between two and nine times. The CDR3 spells CASSLPGTALEEQYF. CDR3 bases: TGTGCCAGCAGTCTACCAGGGACAGCCTTGGAGGAGCAGTACTTC. The chain joins TRBV27 to TRBJ2-7; 7 nucleotides agree with TRBD1. The CDR3 is 15 residues long. Germline V lookup: CDR1 MNHEY, CDR2 SMNVEV (reference sequence). V was clipped by 5 bases and J by 7 bases; unmatched bases: 14.

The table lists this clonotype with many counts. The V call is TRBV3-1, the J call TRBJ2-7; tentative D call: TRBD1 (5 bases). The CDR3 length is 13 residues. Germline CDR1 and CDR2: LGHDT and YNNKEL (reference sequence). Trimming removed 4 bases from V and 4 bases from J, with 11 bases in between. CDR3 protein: CASSLGQFYEQYF. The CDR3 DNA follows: TGTGCCAGCAGCCTCGGACAATTTTACGAGCAGTACTTC.

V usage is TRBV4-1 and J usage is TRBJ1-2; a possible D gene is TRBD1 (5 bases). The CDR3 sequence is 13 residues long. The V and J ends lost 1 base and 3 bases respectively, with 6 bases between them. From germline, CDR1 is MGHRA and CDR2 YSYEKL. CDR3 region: CASSQGGDYGYTF. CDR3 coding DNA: TGCGCCAGCAGCCAAGGAGGGGACTATGGCTACACCTTC.

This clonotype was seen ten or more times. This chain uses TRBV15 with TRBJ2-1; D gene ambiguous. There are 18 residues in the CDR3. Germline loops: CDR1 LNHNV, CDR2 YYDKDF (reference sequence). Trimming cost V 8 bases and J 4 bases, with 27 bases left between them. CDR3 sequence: CATGTDLGGSQEYNEQFF. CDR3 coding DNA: TGTGCCACCGGTACAGACCTGGGTGGCTCTCAAGAGTACAATGAGCAGTTCTTC.

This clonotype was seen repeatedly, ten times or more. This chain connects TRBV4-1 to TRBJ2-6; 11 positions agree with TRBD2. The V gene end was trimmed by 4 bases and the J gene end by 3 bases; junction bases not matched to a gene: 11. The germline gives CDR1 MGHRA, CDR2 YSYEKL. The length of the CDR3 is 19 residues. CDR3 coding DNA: TGCGCCAGCAGCCCAAACGTAGCGGGGGGGCTTTTTGGGGCCAACGTCCTGACTTTC. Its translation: CASSPNVAGGLFGANVLTF.

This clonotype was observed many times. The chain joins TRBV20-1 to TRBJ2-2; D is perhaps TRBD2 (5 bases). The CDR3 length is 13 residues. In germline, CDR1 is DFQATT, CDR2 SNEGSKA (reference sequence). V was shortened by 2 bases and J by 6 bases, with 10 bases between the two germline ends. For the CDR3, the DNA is TGCAGTGCTAGACCTAGCTCCCCCGGGGAGCTGTTTTTT. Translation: CSARPSSPGELFF.

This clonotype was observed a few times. This CDR3 reads CASTRSSGGFPNEQFF. The CDR3 coding sequence is TGTGCCAGCACCCGATCTAGCGGGGGGTTTCCCAATGAGCAGTTCTTC. V usage is TRBV27 and J usage is TRBJ2-1; 11 bases agree with TRBD2. The germline V gene encodes CDR1 MNHEY and CDR2 SMNVEV (reference sequence). CDR3 length: 16 residues. The V and J ends lost 7 bases and 6 bases, in that order; junction bases with no gene match: 11.

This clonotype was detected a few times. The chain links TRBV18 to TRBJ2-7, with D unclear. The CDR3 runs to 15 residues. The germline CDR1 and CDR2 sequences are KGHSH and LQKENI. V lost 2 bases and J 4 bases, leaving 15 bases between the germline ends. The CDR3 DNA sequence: TGTGCCAGCTCACCAGATGCCTTAACCTTGTACGAGCAGTACTTC. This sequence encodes CASSPDALTLYEQYF.

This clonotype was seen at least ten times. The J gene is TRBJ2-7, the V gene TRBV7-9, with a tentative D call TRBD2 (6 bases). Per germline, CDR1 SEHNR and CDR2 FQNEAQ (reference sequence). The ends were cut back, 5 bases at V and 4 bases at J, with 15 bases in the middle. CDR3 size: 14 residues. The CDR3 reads CASSLRGAGYEQYF. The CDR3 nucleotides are TGTGCCAGCAGCCTACGGGGCGCGGGATACGAGCAGTACTTC.

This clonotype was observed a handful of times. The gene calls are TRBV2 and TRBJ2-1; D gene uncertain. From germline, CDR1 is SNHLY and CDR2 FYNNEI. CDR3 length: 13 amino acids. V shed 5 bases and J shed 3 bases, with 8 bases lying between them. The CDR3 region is CASSLGIYNEQFF. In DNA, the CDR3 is TGTGCCAGCAGTTTAGGAATCTACAATGAGCAGTTCTTC.

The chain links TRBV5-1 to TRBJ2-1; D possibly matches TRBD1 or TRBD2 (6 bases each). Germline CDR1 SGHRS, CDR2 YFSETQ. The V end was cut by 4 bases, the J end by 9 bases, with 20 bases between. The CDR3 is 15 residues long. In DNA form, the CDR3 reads TGCGCCAGCAGCCACTCTAGCGTAGGGGGAGGTGAGCAGTTCTTC. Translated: CASSHSSVGGGEQFF.